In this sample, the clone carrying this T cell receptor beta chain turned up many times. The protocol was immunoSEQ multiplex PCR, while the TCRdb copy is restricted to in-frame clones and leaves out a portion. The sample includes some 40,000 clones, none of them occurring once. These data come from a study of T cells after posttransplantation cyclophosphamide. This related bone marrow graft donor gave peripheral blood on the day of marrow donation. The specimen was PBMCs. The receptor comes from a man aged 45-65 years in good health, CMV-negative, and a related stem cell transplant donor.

The CDR3, as DNA: TGTGCCAGCAGTCTGAACAGGGACACTGAAGCTTTCTTT. Translated, it gives CASSLNRDTEAFF. The genes are TRBV2 and TRBJ1-1, with D perhaps TRBD1 (6 bases). Trimming took off 5 bases at V and 3 bases at J, with 10 bases between the two ends. CDR3 size: 13 residues. Germline values: CDR1 SNHLY, CDR2 FYNNEI.